This TCR beta chain comes out of a study of early T cells in non-severe SARS-CoV-2 infection (dated by TCRdb to 2020 to 2022). Background on the whole study: Because TCR sequencing was done on bulk RNA from unsorted whole blood, the alpha and beta chains could not be paired. General conclusions and limits of the study: Matching against VDJdb was skewed toward anti-spike CD8 responses, likely underestimated virus-specific expansions, and missed private and CD4 specificities.

Comment on this clonotype: Its antigen remains unidentified. Nothing much larger sits one base from this clone, and base qualities are not available.

Set within a cohort of healthcare workers in London, UK, this nested case-control study involved weekly PCR testing of nasopharyngeal swabs along with blood sampling. Healthcare workers were enrolled in the week of the UK lockdown, from 23 to 31 March 2020, and were followed every week for up to roughly 16 weeks. Preparation of the library involved 5' RACE. TCRdb records NextSeq 500 as the sequencer. In the TCR library protocol, unique molecular identifiers were attached to individual cDNA molecules to correct for PCR bias and sequencing error. Both TCR alpha and beta chains were sequenced, and tight co-correlation was observed between alpha and beta sequence abundances in each sample. The source study handled its data this way. Decombinator V4 was used to perform V gene, J gene and CDR3 annotation of TCR sequences. Expanded TCRs were defined as changing significantly between any two time points under a Poisson model with p below 0.0001. TCR abundances were normalised to the total number of TCRs sequenced in each sample and reported as counts per million. TRAV1-2 paired with TRAJ12, TRAJ20 or TRAJ33 defined MAIT TCRs, while TRAV10 paired with TRAJ18 defined iNKT TCRs. VDJdb, accessed 1 November 2021, was searched for CMV, EBV and SARS-CoV-2 annotated TCRs, excluding TCRs annotated for multiple antigens. Starting from the raw public reads, TCRdb applied fastp trimming at Q25, assembled clones with MiXCR and retained in-frame beta chains. Each CDR3 protein gets just one entry, which takes the most common genes and DNA from the rows behind it. TCRdb assigned the V and J calls; the authors' analysis was not used. For this sample there are about 26,000 distinct CDR3 sequences; 4% to 4.5% appear just once. The top ten hold around 5.6% of the sample.

In the germline V gene, CDR1 corresponds to SGHVS and CDR2 to FNYEAQ. Trimming removed 1 base from V and 6 bases from J, leaving 8 bases between the germline ends. There are 13 amino acids in the CDR3, from cysteine to phenylalanine inclusive. The kept DNA is CDR3 alone, 39 bases in frame from the first base. The origin of this receptor is an adult who was a healthcare worker with PCR-confirmed SARS-CoV-2 infection or an uninfected control (not recorded which). Sequenced sample: whole blood. The chain is encoded by TRBV7-6 joined to TRBJ2-3, with the D gene uncertain. The DNA is as follows: TGTGCCAGCAGCTTAGGCTCAACCGATACGCAGTATTTT. Its translation is CASSLGSTDTQYF.